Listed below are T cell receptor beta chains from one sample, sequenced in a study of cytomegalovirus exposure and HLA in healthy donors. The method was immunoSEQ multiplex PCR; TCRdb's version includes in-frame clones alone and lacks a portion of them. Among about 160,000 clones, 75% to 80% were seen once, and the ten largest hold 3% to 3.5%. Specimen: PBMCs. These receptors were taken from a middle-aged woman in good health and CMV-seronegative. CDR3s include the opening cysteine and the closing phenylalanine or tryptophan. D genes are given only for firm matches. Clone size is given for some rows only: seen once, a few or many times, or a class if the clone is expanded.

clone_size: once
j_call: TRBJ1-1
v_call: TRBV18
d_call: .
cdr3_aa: CASSPAGGELSTEAFF
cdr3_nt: TGTGCCAGCTCACCGGCGGGAGGGGAGTTGAGCACTGAAGCTTTCTTT

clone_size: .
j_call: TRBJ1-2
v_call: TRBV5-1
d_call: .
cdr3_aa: CASAPEGNYGYTF
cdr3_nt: TGCGCCAGTGCCCCGGAGGGCAACTATGGCTACACCTTC

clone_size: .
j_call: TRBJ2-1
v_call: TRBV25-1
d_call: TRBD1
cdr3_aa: CASSGLGTAYNEQFF
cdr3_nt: TGTGCCAGCAGTGGCCTCGGGACAGCCTACAATGAGCAGTTCTTC

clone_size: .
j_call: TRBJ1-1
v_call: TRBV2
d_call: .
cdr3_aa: CASSSGQLLEAFF
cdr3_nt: TGTGCCAGCAGTTCAGGACAGCTACTTGAAGCTTTCTTT

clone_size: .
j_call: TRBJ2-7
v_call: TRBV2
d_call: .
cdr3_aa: CASTQRATVSYEQYF
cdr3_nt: TGTGCCAGCACCCAGAGGGCAACCGTCTCCTACGAGCAGTACTTC

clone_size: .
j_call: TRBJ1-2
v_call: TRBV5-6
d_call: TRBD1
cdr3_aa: CASSSLWDRSYGYTF
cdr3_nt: TGTGCCAGCAGCTCCCTCTGGGACAGAAGCTATGGCTACACCTTC

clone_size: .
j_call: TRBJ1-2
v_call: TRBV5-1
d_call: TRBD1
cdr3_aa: CASSHNPLRTGFNYGYTF
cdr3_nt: TGCGCCAGCAGTCACAATCCCCTGCGGACAGGCTTTAACTATGGCTACACCTTC

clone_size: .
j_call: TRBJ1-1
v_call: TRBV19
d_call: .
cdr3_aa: CASSIGIQMLNTEAFF
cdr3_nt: TGTGCCAGTAGTATTGGTATACAGATGTTGAACACTGAAGCTTTCTTT

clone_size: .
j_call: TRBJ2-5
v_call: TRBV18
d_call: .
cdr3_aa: CASSQQETQYF
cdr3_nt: TGTGCCAGCTCCCAACAAGAGACCCAGTACTTC

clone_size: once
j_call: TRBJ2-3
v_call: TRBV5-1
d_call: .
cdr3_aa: CASRPLSSSGTDTQYF
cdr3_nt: TGCGCCAGCAGGCCCCTTTCTAGTTCCGGCACAGATACGCAGTATTTT

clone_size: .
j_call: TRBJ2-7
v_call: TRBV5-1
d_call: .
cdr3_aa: CASSFGGWLDEQYF
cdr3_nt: TGCGCCAGCAGCTTCGGAGGGTGGCTTGACGAGCAGTACTTC

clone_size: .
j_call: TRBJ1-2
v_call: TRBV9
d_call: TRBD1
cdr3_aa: CASSLGTGNYGYTF
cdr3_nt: TGTGCCAGCAGCCTTGGGACAGGGAACTATGGCTACACCTTC

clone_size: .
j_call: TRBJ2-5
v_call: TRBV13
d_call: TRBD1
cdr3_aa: CASSLTGGETQYF
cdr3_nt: TGTGCCAGCAGCTTAACAGGGGGAGAGACCCAGTACTTC

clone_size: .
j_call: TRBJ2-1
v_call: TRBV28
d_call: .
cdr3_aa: CASGGSYNEQFF
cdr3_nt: TGTGCCAGCGGAGGGTCCTACAATGAGCAGTTCTTC

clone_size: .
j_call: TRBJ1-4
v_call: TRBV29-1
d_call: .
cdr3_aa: CSVELVGEKLFF
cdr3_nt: TGCAGCGTTGAGTTAGTGGGCGAAAAACTGTTTTTT

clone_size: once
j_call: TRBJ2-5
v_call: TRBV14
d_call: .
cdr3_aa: CASSQDPGQSGEAQYF
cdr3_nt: TGTGCCAGCAGCCAAGACCCGGGACAGTCAGGGGAGGCCCAGTACTTC

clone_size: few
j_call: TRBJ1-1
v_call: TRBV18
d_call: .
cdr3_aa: CASSPGGGEAFF
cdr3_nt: TGTGCCAGCTCACCAGGTGGCGGAGAAGCTTTCTTT

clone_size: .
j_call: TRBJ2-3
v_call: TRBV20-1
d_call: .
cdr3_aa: CSALQVTQYF
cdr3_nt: TGCAGTGCCCTCCAGGTTACGCAGTATTTT

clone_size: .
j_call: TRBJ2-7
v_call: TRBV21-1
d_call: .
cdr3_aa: CASSPGTGGRYEQYF
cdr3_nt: TGTGCCAGCAGCCCCGGGACAGGGGGTAGGTACGAGCAGTACTTC

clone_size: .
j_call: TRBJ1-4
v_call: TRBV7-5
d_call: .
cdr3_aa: CVRSEAQGEEKLFF
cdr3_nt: TGTGTCAGAAGCGAGGCACAGGGCGAGGAAAAACTGTTTTTT

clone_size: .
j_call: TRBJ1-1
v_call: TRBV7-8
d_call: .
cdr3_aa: CASSLASTVAEAFF
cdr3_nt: TGTGCCAGCAGCTTAGCGTCGACTGTCGCAGAAGCTTTCTTT

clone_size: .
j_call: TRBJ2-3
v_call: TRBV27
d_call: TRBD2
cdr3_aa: CASSFRSGGVTDTQYF
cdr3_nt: TGTGCCAGCAGTTTTCGTAGCGGGGGGGTCACAGATACGCAGTATTTT

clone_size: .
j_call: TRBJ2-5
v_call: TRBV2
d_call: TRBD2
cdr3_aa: CASSAPVRAGGGETQYF
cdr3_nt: TGTGCCAGCAGTGCTCCGGTACGAGCGGGGGGAGGTGAGACCCAGTACTTC

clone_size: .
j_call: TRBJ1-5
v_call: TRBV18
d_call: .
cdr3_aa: CASSPRGSGGGNQPQHF
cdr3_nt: TGTGCCAGCTCACCAAGAGGCTCCGGGGGTGGCAATCAGCCCCAGCATTTT

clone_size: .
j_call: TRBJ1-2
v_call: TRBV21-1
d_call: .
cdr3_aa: CASSIRSGTNGTYGYTF
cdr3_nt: TGTGCCAGCAGCATACGATCCGGGACAAACGGGACCTATGGCTACACCTTC

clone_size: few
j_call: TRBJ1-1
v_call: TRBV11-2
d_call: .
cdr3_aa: CASSLAFRDKAGGAFF
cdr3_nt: TGTGCCAGCAGCTTAGCATTTCGGGACAAAGCTGGTGGGGCTTTCTTT

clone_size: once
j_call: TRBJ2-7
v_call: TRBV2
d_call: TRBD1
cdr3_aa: CASSEGQAPYEQYF
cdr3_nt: TGTGCCAGCAGTGAGGGACAGGCGCCCTACGAGCAGTACTTC

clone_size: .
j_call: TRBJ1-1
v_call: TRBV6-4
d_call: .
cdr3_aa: CASSTFRNTEAFF
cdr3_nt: TGTGCCAGCAGCACCTTTAGGAACACTGAAGCTTTCTTT

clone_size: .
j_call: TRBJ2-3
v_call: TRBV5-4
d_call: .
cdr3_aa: CASSLGGGTDTQYF
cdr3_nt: TGTGCCAGCAGCTTGGGAGGGGGAACAGATACGCAGTATTTT

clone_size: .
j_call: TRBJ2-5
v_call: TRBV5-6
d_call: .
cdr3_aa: CASSLPFRGGGGETQYF
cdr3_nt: TGTGCCAGCAGCTTACCCTTTCGTGGAGGGGGAGGGGAGACCCAGTACTTC

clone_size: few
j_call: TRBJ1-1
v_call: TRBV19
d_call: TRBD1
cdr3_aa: CASTRTGNTEAFF
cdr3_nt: TGTGCCAGTACAAGGACAGGGAACACTGAAGCTTTCTTT

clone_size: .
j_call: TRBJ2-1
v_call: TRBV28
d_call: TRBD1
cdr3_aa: CASSPLGTGFNEQFF
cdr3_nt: TGTGCCAGCAGCCCCCTAGGGACAGGATTTAATGAGCAGTTCTTC

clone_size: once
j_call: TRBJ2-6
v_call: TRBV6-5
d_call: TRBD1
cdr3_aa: CASSGDRAGANVLTF
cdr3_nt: TGTGCCAGCAGTGGGGACAGGGCTGGGGCCAACGTCCTGACTTTC

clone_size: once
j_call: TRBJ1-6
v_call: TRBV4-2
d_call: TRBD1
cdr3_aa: CASSQDWQGASPLHF
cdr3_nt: TGTGCCAGCAGCCAAGATTGGCAGGGGGCTTCACCCCTCCACTTT

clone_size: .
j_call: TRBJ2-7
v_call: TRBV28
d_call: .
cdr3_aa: CASRQGGRLEQYF
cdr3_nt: TGTGCCAGCAGACAGGGTGGACGTCTCGAGCAGTACTTC

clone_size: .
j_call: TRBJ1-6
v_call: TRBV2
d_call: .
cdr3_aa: CATEESYNSPLHF
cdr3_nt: TGTGCCACGGAGGAGTCCTATAATTCACCCCTCCACTTT

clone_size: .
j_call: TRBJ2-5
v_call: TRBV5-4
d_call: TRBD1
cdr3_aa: CASSWGTAKETQYF
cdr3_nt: TGTGCCAGCAGCTGGGGGACAGCCAAAGAGACCCAGTACTTC

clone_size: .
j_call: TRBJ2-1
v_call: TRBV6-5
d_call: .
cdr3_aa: CASRTKVGRYDEQFF
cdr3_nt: TGTGCCAGCAGGACCAAGGTAGGGAGGTACGATGAGCAGTTCTTC

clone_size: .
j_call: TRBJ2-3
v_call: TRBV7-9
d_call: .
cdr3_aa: CASSPGGAADTQYF
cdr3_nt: TGTGCCAGCAGCCCGGGGGGCGCGGCTGATACGCAGTATTTT

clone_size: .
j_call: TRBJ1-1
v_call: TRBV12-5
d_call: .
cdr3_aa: CASGTRGEAFF
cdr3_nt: TGTGCTAGTGGCACGCGGGGGGAAGCTTTCTTT

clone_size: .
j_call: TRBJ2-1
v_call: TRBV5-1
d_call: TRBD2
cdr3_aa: CASARTSGGSSSYNEQFF
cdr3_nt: TGCGCCAGCGCCCGGACTAGCGGGGGGTCAAGCTCCTACAATGAGCAGTTCTTC

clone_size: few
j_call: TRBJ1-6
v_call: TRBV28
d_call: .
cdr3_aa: CASSLGEFNSPLHF
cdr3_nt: TGTGCCAGCAGTTTAGGGGAGTTCAATTCACCCCTCCACTTT

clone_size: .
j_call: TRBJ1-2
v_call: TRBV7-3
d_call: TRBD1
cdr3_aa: CASSLTLQGDGYTF
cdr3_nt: TGTGCCAGCAGCTTAACTTTACAGGGGGACGGCTACACCTTC

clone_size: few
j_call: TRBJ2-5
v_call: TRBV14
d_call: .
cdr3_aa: CASSLSAYQETQYF
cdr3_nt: TGTGCCAGCAGCCTTAGCGCCTATCAAGAGACCCAGTACTTC

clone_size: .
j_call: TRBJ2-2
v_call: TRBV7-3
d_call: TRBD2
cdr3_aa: CASSLTVLGLGGGELFF
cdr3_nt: TGTGCCAGCAGCTTAACGGTCCTCGGACTAGGTGGTGGGGAGCTGTTTTTT

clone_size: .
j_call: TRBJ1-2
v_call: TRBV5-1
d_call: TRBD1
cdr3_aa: CASSRYDRADGYTF
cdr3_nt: TGCGCCAGCAGCCGTTATGACAGGGCGGATGGCTACACCTTC

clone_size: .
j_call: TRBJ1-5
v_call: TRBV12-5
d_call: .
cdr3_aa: CASGLVRGTGNQPQHF
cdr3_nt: TGTGCTAGTGGTTTGGTACGGGGGACGGGGAATCAGCCCCAGCATTTT

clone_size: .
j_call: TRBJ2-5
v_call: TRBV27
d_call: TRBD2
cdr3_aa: CASSFRAGGQETQYF
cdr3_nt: TGTGCCAGCAGTTTTAGGGCGGGGGGCCAAGAGACCCAGTACTTC

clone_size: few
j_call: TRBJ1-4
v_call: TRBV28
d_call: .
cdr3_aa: CASSSLGLREKLFF
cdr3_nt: TGTGCCAGCAGTTCCCTCGGACTCCGAGAAAAACTGTTTTTT

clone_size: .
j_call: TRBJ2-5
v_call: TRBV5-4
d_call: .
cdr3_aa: CASSLGFGDSRDF
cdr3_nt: TGTGCCAGCAGCTTGGGGTTCGGTGACTCTAGAGACTTC

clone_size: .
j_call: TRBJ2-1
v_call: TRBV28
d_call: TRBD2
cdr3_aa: CASRGGLAGGLGQFF
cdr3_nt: TGTGCCAGCAGAGGGGGACTAGCGGGGGGGCTTGGGCAGTTCTTC

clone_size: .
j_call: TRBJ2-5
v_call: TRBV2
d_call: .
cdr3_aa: CASSEGGGGGETQYF
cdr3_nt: TGTGCCAGCAGTGAAGGTGGCGGGGGCGGGGAGACCCAGTACTTC

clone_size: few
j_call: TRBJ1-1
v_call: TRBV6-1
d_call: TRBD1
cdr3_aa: CASRIDRDTEAFF
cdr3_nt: TGTGCCAGCAGAATAGACAGGGACACTGAAGCTTTCTTT

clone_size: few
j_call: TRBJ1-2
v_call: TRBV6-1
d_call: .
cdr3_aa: CASSEGAAFYGYTF
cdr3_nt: TGTGCCAGCAGTGAAGGGGCAGCCTTCTATGGCTACACCTTC

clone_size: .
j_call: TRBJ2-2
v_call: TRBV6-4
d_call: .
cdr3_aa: CASRRDSANTGELFF
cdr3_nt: TGTGCCAGCAGAAGAGACAGCGCGAACACCGGGGAGCTGTTTTTT

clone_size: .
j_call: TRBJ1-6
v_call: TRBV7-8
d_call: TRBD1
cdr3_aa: CASSLSGTGGANSPLHF
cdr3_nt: TGTGCCAGCAGCCTGTCGGGGACAGGGGGCGCCAATTCACCCCTCCACTTT

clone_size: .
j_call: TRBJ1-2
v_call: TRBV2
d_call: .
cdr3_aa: CASRATGLGGYTF
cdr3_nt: TGTGCCAGCAGAGCGACAGGACTCGGAGGCTACACCTTC

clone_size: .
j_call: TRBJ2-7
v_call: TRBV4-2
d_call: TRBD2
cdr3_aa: CASSQAGGQSEQYF
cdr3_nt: TGTGCCAGCAGCCAAGCGGGGGGGCAAAGCGAGCAGTACTTC

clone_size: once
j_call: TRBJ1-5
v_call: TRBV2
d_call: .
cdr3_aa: CASRDLTGDNQSQHF
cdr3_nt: TGTGCCAGCAGAGACTTGACAGGCGACAATCAGTCCCAGCATTTT